One sample yielded the 26 T cell receptor beta chains listed below, sequenced in a study of CXCR3-negative and CXCR3-positive naive CD8 T cells. The authors prepared UMI-labeled TRB cDNA libraries by 5' RACE. TCRdb reprocessed the 5' RACE reads and reports one entry per CDR3 protein, with no DNA. In all, the sample yields tens of thousands of distinct CDR3 sequences. The sequenced material came from memory CD8+ T cells from blood. All receptors come from a human donor in good health. Some clones in this sample may be carry-over from other donors' samples.

The chain combines TRBV29-1 with TRBJ2-7. This CDR3 is built from 12 residues. Germline CDR1 is SQVTM and CDR2 is ANQGSEA. This CDR3 reads CSVADTNYEQYF.

The chain employs TRBV15 and TRBJ2-7. CDR1 is LNHNV and CDR2 is YYDKDF in the germline V gene (reference sequence). There are 12 residues in the CDR3. CDR3 in amino acids: CATSRVGYEQYF.

The genes are TRBV6-5 and TRBJ2-7; TCRdb returns TRBD1, unconfirmable since there is no DNA. The CDR3 contains 13 residues. Germline values: CDR1 MNHEY, CDR2 SVGAGI. This chain's CDR3 is CASSYGLRAEQYF.

The rearrangement uses TRBV29-1 and TRBJ2-7; without DNA, the TCRdb call of TRBD1 cannot be checked. Germline assignment: CDR1 SQVTM and CDR2 ANQGSEA. This CDR3 has 16 amino acids. CDR3 in amino acids: CSVLGGGAKKIDEQYF.

This chain connects TRBV27 to TRBJ2-3; TCRdb picks TRBD1, but there is no DNA to check that call. Germline lookup yields CDR1 MNHEY and CDR2 SMNVEV (reference sequence). This CDR3 contains 11 residues. The CDR3 loop reads CASSNGGTQYF.

The V and J genes are TRBV9 and TRBJ2-3; TCRdb returns TRBD1, unconfirmable since there is no DNA. Germline values: CDR1 SGDLS, CDR2 YYNGEE. This CDR3 has 14 residues. The CDR3 loop is CASSRDRFTDTQYF.

The J gene is TRBJ1-2, the V gene TRBV20-1; TCRdb indicates TRBD1, and absent DNA this call remains unverified. The CDR3 is 15 residues long. Germline lookup yields CDR1 DFQATT and CDR2 SNEGSKA (reference sequence). This chain's CDR3 is CSARDPDRVYYGYTF.

This chain uses TRBV29-1 with TRBJ2-7; the D call of TRBD1 rests on TCRdb alone, since no DNA is present to check it. Germline lookup yields CDR1 SQVTM and CDR2 ANQGSEA. The CDR3 spans 12 residues. CDR3 region: CSARDSSYEQYF.

The CDR3 loop is CASSFRLAGWTGELFF. The chain has TRBV7-9 and TRBJ2-2; TCRdb's D call, TRBD2, is unchecked because there is no DNA. The length of the CDR3 is 16 residues. CDR1 is SEHNR and CDR2 is FQNEAQ in the germline V gene (reference sequence). Supplemented by reference TRBV7-9 and TRBJ2-2, the full variable domain reads DTGVSQNPRHKITKRGQNVTFRCDPISEHNRLYWYRQTLGQGPEFLTYFQNEAQLEKSRLLSDRFSAERPKGSFSTLEIQRTEQGDSAMYLCASSFRLAGWTGELFFGEGSRLTVL.

The chain combines TRBV14 with TRBJ1-1. The CDR3 extends over 14 amino acids. Germline values: CDR1 SGHDN, CDR2 FVKESK. The chain's CDR3 is CASSQYRRNTEAFF.

The chain has TRBV15 and TRBJ2-1. This CDR3 is 14 amino acids long. The V gene's germline CDR1 is LNHNV and CDR2 YYDKDF (reference sequence). CDR3 sequence: CATQKGSSYNEQFF.

The chain has TRBV7-2 and TRBJ2-3; TCRdb outputs TRBD1, but without DNA this stays unchecked. Germline-derived CDR1 and CDR2 are SGHTA and FQGNSA. The CDR3 length is 15 residues. This chain's CDR3 is CASSTLDRVWDTQYF.

The genes are TRBV12-3 or TRBV12-4 and TRBJ2-3; TCRdb's D call of TRBD2 is untestable without DNA. The CDR3 length is 16 residues. The chain's CDR3 is CAISPGIAGSRDTQYF.

This clonotype is labeled medium-sized based on frequency. The V and J genes are TRBV10-3 and TRBJ2-1. The germline gives CDR1 ENHRY, CDR2 SYGVKD. The CDR3 covers 11 residues. CDR3 residues: CAISESQEQFF.

The chain links TRBV20-1 to TRBJ2-1; without DNA, the TCRdb call of TRBD2 cannot be checked. The CDR3 sequence is 13 residues long. Looked up from germline, CDR1 is DFQATT and CDR2 is SNEGSKA (reference sequence). CDR3 protein: CSALEREYNEQFF.

The gene calls are TRBV20-1 and TRBJ1-1; TCRdb proposes TRBD1, but this gene call is untestable without DNA. The CDR3 is made up of 13 amino acids. Germline V lookup: CDR1 DFQATT, CDR2 SNEGSKA (reference sequence). CDR3 amino acids: CSAGDRDYTEAFF.

The chain employs TRBV2 and TRBJ2-2; there is no DNA to check the TCRdb D call of TRBD1. CDR3 length: 17 amino acids. Germline values: CDR1 SNHLY, CDR2 FYNNEI. The CDR3 loop is CASSEANRVSIHGELFF.

V is TRBV4-2 and J is TRBJ2-1; TCRdb gives TRBD2 as the D gene, but with no DNA this cannot be confirmed. The CDR3 has 16 amino acids. Germline V lookup: CDR1 LGHNA, CDR2 YNFKEQ. This CDR3 is CASSQDSGGLYNEQFF.

The CDR3 sequence: CARAPTSLQETQYF. The V call is TRBV2, the J call TRBJ2-5. Per the germline V gene, CDR1 is SNHLY and CDR2 is FYNNEI. This CDR3 region has 14 residues.

V and J are TRBV29-1 and TRBJ2-5; TCRdb's D call of TRBD2 is untestable without DNA. Germline V gene data show CDR1 as SQVTM and CDR2 as ANQGSEA. The CDR3 is 15 residues long. CDR3 sequence: CSVDDLAGSGETQYF. Supplemented by reference TRBV29-1 and TRBJ2-5, the full variable domain reads SAVISQKPSRDICQRGTSLTIQCQVDSQVTMMFWYRQQPGQSLTLIATANQGSEATYESGFVIDKFPISRPNLTFSTLTVSNMSPEDSSIYLCSVDDLAGSGETQYFGPGTRLLVL.

The chain couples TRBV12-3 or TRBV12-4 to TRBJ2-3; TCRdb's D call, TRBD2, is unchecked because there is no DNA. The CDR3 spans 16 residues. This CDR3 reads CASTLSAGGPADTQYF.

This sequence joins TRBV12-3 or TRBV12-4 and TRBJ2-1; the TCRdb D gene call, TRBD1, has no DNA to confirm it. This CDR3 has 17 amino acids. CDR3 amino acids: CASSPRPGQGAFNEQFF.

The J gene is TRBJ1-1, the V gene TRBV7-2; TCRdb's assignment of TRBD1 cannot be checked, as there is no DNA. This CDR3 has 15 amino acids. Germline assignment: CDR1 SGHTA and CDR2 FQGNSA. CDR3 in amino acids: CASSKRWGANTEAFF.

The V call is TRBV12-3 or TRBV12-4, the J call TRBJ2-7; TCRdb's assignment of TRBD1 cannot be checked, as there is no DNA. The CDR3 loop spans 13 amino acids. The CDR3 spells CASSSTGVAEQYF.

The V and J genes are TRBV7-6 and TRBJ1-6. The CDR3 sequence is 14 residues long. CDR1 and CDR2 from the germline V gene are SGHVS and FNYEAQ. This CDR3 reads CASSSEGNNSPLHF.

The chain employs TRBV14 and TRBJ1-2; as DNA is missing, the TRBD1 call by TCRdb cannot be tested. CDR1 and CDR2 (germline): SGHDN, FVKESK. The CDR3 spans 19 residues. CDR3 sequence reads: CASSLQTGDSNRPNYGYTF.